The T cell receptor (beta chain) under discussion was sequenced for a study of shared clonotypes between healthy human individuals. This clone was recorded only once. Only one base separates this from a far larger clonotype, so it likely reflects a read error. Other DNA sequences within the sample encode an identical CDR3. Germline V gene lookup returns CDR1 MNHEY and CDR2 SMNVEV (reference sequence). The V segment lost 5 bases and the J segment 7 bases; nucleotides outside the gene matches: 12. The length of the CDR3 is 15 residues. Using immunoSEQ multiplex PCR, the repertoire was profiled, and TCRdb retains in-frame clones only, with some absent. The sample has about 490,000 clones, over 65% seen once.

This receptor was identified in a woman in her forties in good health. Some clones in this sample may be carry-over from other donors' samples. This chain connects TRBV27 to TRBJ1-2, with 8 bases aligning to TRBD1. Sequenced sample: PBMCs. CDR3 coding DNA: TGTGCCAGCAGTCCTTTAGGACAGGGAGCGTCTGGCTACACCTTC. It codes for CASSPLGQGASGYTF.